This T cell receptor beta chain comes out of a study of blood T cell repertoires in COVID-19. Study overall: Acute and convalescent COVID-19 samples came from the United States, Italy and Spain. In each case, the material was cDNA or gDNA derived from T cells, B-cell-depleted T cells, or PBMCs.

V lost 5 bases, J lost 10 bases, and 20 bases stayed unmatched. The germline gives CDR1 MGHRA, CDR2 YSYEKL. The CDR3 runs to 18 residues. Authors' methods: Quantification of nucleated cells was approximated via reference gene primer amplification. Some clones are missing from TCRdb's copy, which holds only in-frame ones; the method was immunoSEQ multiplex PCR. V and J calls plus clone size are reproduced from that table; the DNA served to infer D and trimming. The sample has roughly 70,000 clones, approximately 80% seen once. This clonotype was sampled from a man aged 65 to 79 who had recovered from COVID-19. The chain has TRBV4-1 and TRBJ1-4; 9 bases are a match to TRBD1. The sample was peripheral blood. CDR3 in DNA: TGCGCCAGCAGCTCCTACCCATTTCAAAGGACAGGGGAGGGAAAACTGTTTTTT. Translation: CASSSYPFQRTGEGKLFF.